This T cell receptor beta chain was identified in a study of cytomegalovirus exposure and HLA in healthy donors. Here immunoSEQ multiplex PCR was the method, and the copy in TCRdb shows in-frame clones only, minus some. The sample lists 250,000 or so clones; around 87% were seen once. Among the roughly 120 subjects of the validation cohort, separate from the roughly 670-subject first cohort, were the donors. The receptor was isolated from a woman between 18 and 30 years old in good health and CMV-seronegative. Sequenced sample: PBMCs.

The CDR3 nucleotides are TGTGCCACTCAGGCGGGACAGGCGTTAAATGAAAAACTGTTTTTT. Encoded protein: CATQAGQALNEKLFF. The V gene is TRBV28, the J gene TRBJ1-4; TRBD1 matches 8 bases. The CDR3 is 15 residues long. V shed 10 bases and J 5 bases; nucleotides not matched to a gene: 12. In germline, CDR1 is MDHEN, CDR2 SYDVKM.